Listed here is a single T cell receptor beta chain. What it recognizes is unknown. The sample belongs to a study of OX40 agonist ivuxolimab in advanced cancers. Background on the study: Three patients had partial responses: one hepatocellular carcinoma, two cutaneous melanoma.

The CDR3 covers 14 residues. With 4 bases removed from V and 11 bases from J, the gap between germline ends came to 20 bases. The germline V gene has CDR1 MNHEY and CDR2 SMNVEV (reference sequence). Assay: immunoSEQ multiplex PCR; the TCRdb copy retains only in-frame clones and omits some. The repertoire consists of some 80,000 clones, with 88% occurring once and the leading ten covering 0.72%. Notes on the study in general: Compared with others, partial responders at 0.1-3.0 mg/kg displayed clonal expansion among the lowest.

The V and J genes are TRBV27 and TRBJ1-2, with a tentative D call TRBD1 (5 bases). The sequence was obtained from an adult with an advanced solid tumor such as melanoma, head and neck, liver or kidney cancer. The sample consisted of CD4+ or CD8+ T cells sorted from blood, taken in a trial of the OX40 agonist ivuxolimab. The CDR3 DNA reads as TGTGCCAGCAGTTACGGGACGGGCACCGGGGGGTACACCTTC. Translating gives CASSYGTGTGGYTF.